This is a list of T cell receptor beta chains from one sample in a study of identical twins. Via MiXCR, TCRdb re-called the 5' RACE reads, giving one row per CDR3 protein. The sample includes fewer than 250,000 distinct CDR3 sequences, approximately 7.3% seen only once; the top ten take over 5%. This sample was shared with a second study, whose subject was yellow fever vaccine responses in identical twins.

Sequences were obtained from CD8+ T cells sorted from blood. The receptors come from a woman aged 18-35 years in good health. Both conserved end residues are part of each CDR3. The order of the fields is clone size, D gene, V gene, J gene, CDR3 protein, CDR3 DNA. A D gene is named only where the DNA matches it firmly. Clone size is given for some rows only: seen once, a few or many times, or a class if the clone is expanded.

few	TRBD1	TRBV28	TRBJ2-7	CASRTGTGGYEQYF	TGTGCCAGCAGGACCGGGACAGGGGGCTACGAGCAGTACTTC
many	TRBD1	TRBV4-1	TRBJ1-5	CASSPRDRDTQPQHF	TGCGCCAGCAGCCCCCGGGACAGGGATACTCAGCCCCAGCATTTT
few	TRBD2	TRBV24-1	TRBJ2-3	CATSDRTSGSMTDTQYF	TGTGCCACCAGTGACCGGACTAGCGGGAGTATGACAGATACGCAGTATTTT
many	TRBD2	TRBV7-9	TRBJ2-1	CASSLAGGGEQFF	TGTGCCAGCAGCTTAGCCGGGGGGGGTGAGCAGTTCTTC
many	.	TRBV28	TRBJ2-3	CASAPENFIADTQYF	TGTGCCAGCGCCCCTGAAAATTTTATTGCGGATACGCAGTATTTT
many	.	TRBV5-1	TRBJ2-3	CASSFYSGRTSDTQYF	TGCGCCAGCAGCTTCTATTCGGGTCGAACGTCAGATACGCAGTATTTT
.	TRBD1	TRBV11-2	TRBJ2-5	CASSLEQGETQYF	TGTGCCAGCAGCTTAGAACAGGGGGAGACCCAGTACTTC
.	TRBD2	TRBV7-6	TRBJ2-1	CASSSRFGGGYNEQFF	TGTGCCAGCAGCTCTAGGTTTGGCGGGGGCTACAATGAGCAGTTCTTC
few	.	TRBV27	TRBJ1-2	CASSISAGNYGYTF	TGTGCCAGCAGTATCTCGGCAGGGAACTATGGCTACACCTTC
.	.	TRBV29-1	TRBJ1-5	CSAQDQRNQPQHF	TGCAGCGCCCAGGACCAGCGGAATCAGCCCCAGCATTTT
few	.	TRBV24-1	TRBJ2-1	CATSKESSYNEQFF	TGTGCCACCAGTAAGGAGAGCTCCTACAATGAGCAGTTCTTC
.	TRBD1	TRBV7-6	TRBJ2-3	CASSLRQGDSTDTQYF	TGTGCCAGCAGCTTAAGACAGGGGGACAGCACAGATACGCAGTATTTT
.	TRBD1	TRBV13	TRBJ2-3	CASSGGTGGSDTQYF	TGTGCCAGCAGCGGTGGGACAGGGGGGTCGGATACGCAGTATTTT
.	.	TRBV6-5	TRBJ1-1	CASSYSRGDMNTEAFF	TGTGCCAGCAGTTACTCGAGGGGGGACATGAACACTGAAGCTTTCTTT
few	TRBD2	TRBV4-1	TRBJ2-1	CASSIRGDSYNEQFF	TGCGCCAGCAGTATCCGGGGGGACTCCTACAATGAGCAGTTCTTC
.	.	TRBV9	TRBJ1-4	CASSVRAGDEKLFF	TGTGCCAGCAGCGTTAGGGCAGGGGACGAAAAACTGTTTTTT
few	.	TRBV20-1	TRBJ2-3	CSARNGDTSTDTQYF	TGCAGTGCTAGAAACGGGGACACTTCCACAGATACGCAGTATTTT
few	.	TRBV7-6	TRBJ2-1	CASSLGVPSGPLYNEQFF	TGTGCCAGCAGCTTAGGGGTTCCAAGCGGGCCACTATACAATGAGCAGTTCTTC
few	.	TRBV20-1	TRBJ2-7	CSAREEGYEQYF	TGCAGTGCTAGAGAGGAGGGGTACGAGCAGTACTTC
.	.	TRBV29-1	TRBJ2-5	CSVELTAWGETQYF	TGCAGCGTTGAATTGACGGCCTGGGGAGAGACCCAGTACTTC
many	.	TRBV2	TRBJ2-2	CASSEAALGNTGELFF	TGTGCCAGCAGTGAAGCTGCCCTAGGGAACACCGGGGAGCTGTTTTTT
many	.	TRBV4-1	TRBJ2-3	CASSQGLSADTQYF	TGCGCCAGCAGCCAAGGACTTTCGGCAGATACGCAGTATTTT
few	.	TRBV5-6	TRBJ2-7	CASSMSDYEQYF	TGTGCCAGCAGCATGAGCGACTACGAGCAGTACTTC
few	.	TRBV29-1	TRBJ1-1	CSPWGLAGPEAFF	TGCAGCCCTTGGGGCCTTGCAGGCCCTGAAGCTTTCTTT
many	.	TRBV6-6	TRBJ1-5	CASQEDWGQPQHF	TGTGCCAGCCAGGAAGACTGGGGCCAGCCCCAGCATTTT
.	TRBD2	TRBV9	TRBJ2-7	CASGGDFSYEQYF	TGTGCCAGCGGGGGGGACTTCTCCTACGAGCAGTACTTC
many	TRBD2	TRBV9	TRBJ2-2	CASSVVSGEGWFANTGELFF	TGTGCCAGCAGCGTAGTTAGTGGGGAGGGATGGTTCGCGAACACCGGGGAGCTGTTTTTT
many	.	TRBV12-3/TRBV12-4	TRBJ1-2	CASSLLLRAAYGYTF	TGTGCCAGCAGTCTCCTCCTTAGGGCAGCCTATGGCTACACCTTC
few	TRBD2	TRBV9	TRBJ2-3	CASSGWTSGDPDTQYF	TGTGCCAGCAGCGGTTGGACTAGCGGGGACCCAGATACGCAGTATTTT